Presented here are 11 T cell receptor beta chains from one specimen sequenced in a study of CD8+ T cells in alopecia areata. TCR sequencing used cDNA made by reverse transcription of extracted RNA. Data came from immunoSEQ multiplex PCR; TCRdb stores just in-frame clones and leaves some out. The profile shows around 65,000 clones, about 44% of them singletons. Source: CD8+ T cells sorted from blood, taken at week 0. Source of these receptors: a human donor with alopecia areata.

This clone has a handful of counts. The genes are TRBV7-9 and TRBJ2-7, with unresolved D. Deletions cut 3 bases from V and 7 bases from J, with 16 bases between. From germline, CDR1 is SEHNR and CDR2 FQNEAQ (reference sequence). The CDR3 runs 14 residues. CDR3 loop: CASSFRALGVEQYF. The CDR3 region has the DNA TGTGCCAGCAGCTTTAGAGCTCTTGGAGTGGAGCAGTACTTC.

V usage is TRBV6-6 and J usage is TRBJ2-7; TRBD2 agrees at 14 bases. Germline lookup yields CDR1 MNHNY and CDR2 SVGAGI (reference sequence). The CDR3 sequence is 15 residues long. The J segment lost 2 bases and the V segment lost 6 bases, leaving 3 bases of the junction unmatched. CDR3 DNA: TGTGCCAGCAGCCCGGGACTAGCGGGGGCCTACGAGCAGTACTTC. As protein: CASSPGLAGAYEQYF.

This clone was seen a handful of times. This sequence joins TRBV19 and TRBJ1-5; possible D gene TRBD1, 6 bases. CDR3 length: 15 residues. V was trimmed by 5 bases and J by 3 bases, leaving 14 bases between them. Germline lookup yields CDR1 LNHDA and CDR2 SQIVND (reference sequence). The CDR3 protein is CASSFLRDTNQPQHF. The CDR3 DNA reads as TGTGCCAGTAGTTTTCTCCGGGACACCAATCAGCCCCAGCATTTT.

The chain joins TRBV10-3 to TRBJ2-7; 11 bases match TRBD2. The CDR3 sequence is 16 residues long. CDR1 and CDR2 from the germline V gene are ENHRY and SYGVKD. V trimming: 1 base; J trimming: 3 bases; junction bases outside the gene matches: 5. The CDR3 loop is CAISEYRGLADYEQYF. DNA for the CDR3: TGTGCCATCAGTGAGTATAGGGGACTAGCGGACTACGAGCAGTACTTC.

This clone was seen a few times. The V call is TRBV18, the J call TRBJ1-3; possible D gene TRBD1, 6 bases. The germline CDR1 and CDR2 sequences are KGHSH and LQKENI. The V end lost 2 bases, the J end lost 2 bases, and 13 bases lay between the germline ends. The CDR3 is 16 amino acids. The DNA for the CDR3 is TGTGCCAGCTCACCAGGAAAACAGGGTCCTGGAAACACCATATATTTT. Amino acid sequence: CASSPGKQGPGNTIYF.

This clone has just a few counts. The chain couples TRBV30 to TRBJ2-1; TRBD1 agrees at 7 bases. V shed 5 bases and J 7 bases; nucleotides not matched to a gene: 11. Germline CDR1 reads GTSNPN; CDR2 reads SVGIG (reference sequence). The CDR3 spans 14 residues. This CDR3 reads CAWSTGAPRNEQFF. The DNA of the CDR3 is TGTGCCTGGTCCACAGGGGCCCCTCGTAATGAGCAGTTCTTC.

The chain combines TRBV28 with TRBJ1-2; D unresolved. Germline CDR1 is MDHEN and CDR2 is SYDVKM. This CDR3 comprises 13 residues. Deletions cut 5 bases from V and 2 bases from J, with 9 bases between. The CDR3 loop reads CASSRPSNYGYTF. In nucleotides, the CDR3 is TGTGCCAGCAGTCGCCCCAGCAACTATGGCTACACCTTC.

This clone was counted between two and nine times. The chain joins TRBV9 to TRBJ2-1; 10 positions match TRBD1. CDR1 is SGDLS and CDR2 is YYNGEE in the germline V gene. The length of the CDR3 is 18 residues. Germline trimming cut 3 bases from V and 2 bases from J; bases unmatched to any gene: 11. In DNA form, the CDR3 reads TGTGCCAGCAGCGAGCGGGACCCGGGGACAGGGGCCTACAATGAGCAGTTCTTC. Its translation is CASSERDPGTGAYNEQFF.

The chain links TRBV9 to TRBJ2-7, with 9 nucleotides matching TRBD1. V lost 4 bases to trimming and J lost 0 bases; unmatched junction nucleotides: 5. This CDR3 is built from 15 residues. CDR1 and CDR2 from the germline V gene are SGDLS and YYNGEE. The CDR3 bases are TGTGCCAGCAGCACCGGGACAGGGAGCTCCTACGAGCAGTACTTC. Its translation: CASSTGTGSSYEQYF.

The chain employs TRBV29-1 and TRBJ1-1; maybe TRBD1 (5 bases). CDR1 is SQVTM and CDR2 is ANQGSEA in the germline V gene. The CDR3 has 11 amino acids. V shed 7 bases and J shed 10 bases, with 16 bases lying between them. CDR3 DNA sequence: TGCAGCGAGGGGACCTCCGGAGGAGCTTTCTTT. Translating gives CSEGTSGGAFF.

J is TRBJ2-3 and V is TRBV29-1; 12 bases align to TRBD2. Germline CDR1 SQVTM, CDR2 ANQGSEA. With 7 bases clipped from V and 3 bases from J, the junction kept 11 bases outside the gene matches. CDR3 length equals 16 residues. The CDR3 sequence: CSAYTGLAGRTDTQYF. CDR3 in DNA: TGCAGCGCGTACACCGGACTAGCGGGAAGAACAGATACGCAGTATTTT.